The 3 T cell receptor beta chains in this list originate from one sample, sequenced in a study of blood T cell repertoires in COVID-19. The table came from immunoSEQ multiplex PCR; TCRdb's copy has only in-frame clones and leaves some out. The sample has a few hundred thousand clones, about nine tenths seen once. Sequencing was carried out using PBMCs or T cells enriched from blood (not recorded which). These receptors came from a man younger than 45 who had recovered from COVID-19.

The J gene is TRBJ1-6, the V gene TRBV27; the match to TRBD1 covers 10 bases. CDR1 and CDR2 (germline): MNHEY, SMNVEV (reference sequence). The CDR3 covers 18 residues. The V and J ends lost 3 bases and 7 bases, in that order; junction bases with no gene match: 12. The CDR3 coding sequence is TGTGCCAGCAGTTTGTCCCTCCGTAGGGGACAGGGGAATTCACCCCTCCACTTT. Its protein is CASSLSLRRGQGNSPLHF.

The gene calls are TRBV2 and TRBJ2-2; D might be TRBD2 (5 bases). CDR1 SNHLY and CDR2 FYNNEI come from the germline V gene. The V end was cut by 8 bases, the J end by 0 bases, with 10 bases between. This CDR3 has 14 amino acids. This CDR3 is CASARGSNTGELFF. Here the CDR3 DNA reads TGTGCCAGCGCTAGAGGGTCGAACACCGGGGAGCTGTTTTTT.

CDR3 amino acids: CASSFEGASYNEQFF. CDR3 in DNA: TGCGCCAGCAGCTTTGAAGGAGCGTCCTACAATGAGCAGTTCTTC. The chain joins TRBV5-1 to TRBJ2-1; no reliable D call. V was cut by 2 bases and J by 1 base, with 10 bases left in between. CDR1 SGHRS and CDR2 YFSETQ come from the germline V gene. The CDR3 loop spans 15 amino acids. Full variable domain (rest looked up from reference TRBV5-1 and TRBJ2-1): KAGVTQTPRYLIKTRGQQVTLSCSPISGHRSVSWYQQTPGQGLQFLFEYFSETQRNKGNFPGRFSGRQFSNSRSEMNVSTLELGDSALYLCASSFEGASYNEQFFGPGTRLTVL.